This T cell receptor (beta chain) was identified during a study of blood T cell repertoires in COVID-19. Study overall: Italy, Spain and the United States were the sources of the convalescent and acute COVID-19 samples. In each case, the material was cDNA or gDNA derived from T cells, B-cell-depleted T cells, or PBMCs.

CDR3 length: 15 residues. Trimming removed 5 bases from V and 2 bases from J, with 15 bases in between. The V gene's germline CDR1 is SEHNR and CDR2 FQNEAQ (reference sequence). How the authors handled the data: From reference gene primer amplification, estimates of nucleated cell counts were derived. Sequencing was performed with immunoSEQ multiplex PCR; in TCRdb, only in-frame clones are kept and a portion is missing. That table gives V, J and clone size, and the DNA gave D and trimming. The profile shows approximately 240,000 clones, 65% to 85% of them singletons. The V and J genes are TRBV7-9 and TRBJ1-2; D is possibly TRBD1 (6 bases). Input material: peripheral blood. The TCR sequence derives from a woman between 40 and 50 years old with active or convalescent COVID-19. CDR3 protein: CASSTQTGLNYGYTF. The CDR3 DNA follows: TGTGCCAGCAGCACCCAGACAGGCCTCAACTATGGCTACACCTTC.